One sample yielded the 9 T cell receptor beta chains listed below, sequenced in a study of T cell responses to AZD1222 COVID-19 vaccine. Clones were read by immunoSEQ multiplex PCR, and TCRdb kept only the in-frame ones, dropping some. The sample lists about 120,000 clones, about 92% occurring once. Sequencing used peripheral blood, obtained 28 days after the second AZD1222 dose. These receptors were collected from an adult who received the AZD1222 COVID-19 vaccine.

The rearrangement uses TRBV19 and TRBJ2-1; TRBD2 is a possible D gene (5 bases). The germline V gene has CDR1 LNHDA and CDR2 SQIVND (reference sequence). The CDR3 runs 14 residues. Trimming took off 3 bases at V and 1 base at J, with 7 bases between the two ends. CDR3 in amino acids: CASSISGSYNEQFF. The CDR3 DNA is TGTGCCAGTAGTATCAGCGGATCCTACAATGAGCAGTTCTTC. Combining the CDR3 with reference TRBV19 and TRBJ2-1 gives the whole variable domain DGGITQSPKYLFRKEGQNVTLSCEQNLNHDAMYWYRQDPGQGLRLIYYSQIVNDFQKGDIAEGYSVSREKKESFPLTVTSAQKNPTAFYLCASSISGSYNEQFFGPGTRLTVL.

The chain uses TRBV10-2 and TRBJ2-3, with 10 bases lining up with TRBD1. The V segment lost 6 bases and the J segment 0 bases; nucleotides outside the gene matches: 6. Germline V gene data show CDR1 as WSHSY and CDR2 as SAAADI. This CDR3 has 16 residues. CDR3: CASRVGQGISTDTQYF. As DNA, the CDR3 is TGCGCCAGCAGAGTGGGACAGGGGATAAGCACAGATACGCAGTATTTT.

This chain connects TRBV18 to TRBJ1-5; TRBD1 agrees at 11 bases. In germline, CDR1 is KGHSH, CDR2 LQKENI. V trimming: 4 bases; J trimming: 10 bases; junction bases outside the gene matches: 6. This CDR3 is 14 amino acids long. The CDR3 sequence is CASSLGTGGGPQHF. The CDR3 nucleotides are TGTGCCAGCTCACTTGGGACAGGGGGAGGCCCCCAGCATTTT.

With respect to this clone: Other DNA sequences of this sample code for an identical CDR3. The gene calls are TRBV5-5 and TRBJ2-1; 7 bases match TRBD2. Per the germline V gene, CDR1 is SGHKS and CDR2 is YYEKEE (reference sequence). This CDR3 is built from 13 residues. V lost 1 base and J lost 6; bases outside the gene matches: 1. For the CDR3, the DNA is TGTGCCAGCAGCTTGCCTAGCGGCAATGAGCAGTTCTTC. Translated, it gives CASSLPSGNEQFF.

Concerning this clone itself: The conserved final phenylalanine or tryptophan is absent from the CDR3, which likely points to a read error. The J gene is TRBJ2-3, the V gene TRBV5-4; maybe TRBD2 (6 bases). Germline CDR1 and CDR2: SGHNT and YYREEE (reference sequence). The CDR3 is made up of 13 amino acids. Trimming took 3 bases from V and 4 from J, leaving 9 bases between them. The CDR3 bases are TGTGCCAGCAGCTCACGGGGGTCAGATACGCAGTATCTT. Its protein product is CASSSRGSDTQYL.

The V call is TRBV6-5, the J call TRBJ1-4; TRBD1 is a possible D gene (5 bases). The germline CDR1 and CDR2 sequences are MNHEY and SVGAGI. V was trimmed by 2 bases and J by 5 bases, leaving 6 bases between them. The CDR3 has 13 residues. This CDR3 reads CASSYDRNEKLFF. CDR3 bases: TGTGCCAGCAGTTACGACAGAAATGAAAAACTGTTTTTT.

V and J are TRBV19 and TRBJ2-2; D is uncertain. The V end lost 6 bases, the J end lost 3 bases, and 2 bases lay between the germline ends. CDR3 size: 11 residues. Germline assignment: CDR1 LNHDA and CDR2 SQIVND (reference sequence). The CDR3 spells CASRDTGELFF. CDR3 in DNA: TGTGCCAGTAGGGACACCGGGGAGCTGTTTTTT.

The chain couples TRBV24-1 to TRBJ2-1; D possibly corresponds to TRBD2 (6 bases). The CDR3 spans 13 residues. V was shortened by 10 bases and J by 0 bases, with 9 bases between the two germline ends. Germline V gene sequence: CDR1 KGHDR, CDR2 SFDVKD. This chain's CDR3 is CATSGASYNEQFF. The CDR3 region has the DNA TGTGCCACTAGCGGCGCCTCCTACAATGAGCAGTTCTTC.

This chain uses TRBV29-1 with TRBJ2-7; D is unclear. The CDR3 is 12 residues long. Germline V lookup: CDR1 SQVTM, CDR2 ANQGSEA. V lost 5 bases and J lost 0, with 8 bases in between. The CDR3 region is CSVTVYSYEQYF. The DNA of the CDR3 is TGCAGCGTTACTGTGTACTCCTACGAGCAGTACTTC.